Listed below are T cell receptor beta chains from one sample, sequenced in a study of cytomegalovirus exposure and HLA in healthy donors. Sequencing used immunoSEQ multiplex PCR; TCRdb keeps in-frame clones, though not all of them. The data hold approximately 210,000 clones, with 79% observed a single time. The sample comprised PBMCs. All receptors derive from a girl between 10 and 17 years old in good health and CMV-seropositive. The CDR3 runs from the conserved cysteine through the conserved F or W.

v_call,j_call,cdr3_aa
TRBV6-6,TRBJ2-5,CASSYLASGGRETQYF
TRBV7-2,TRBJ2-3,CASSRDSDTQYF
TRBV11-2,TRBJ2-3,CASSLVRVTSTDTQYF
TRBV6-6,TRBJ1-5,CASSYIPGPDQPQHF
TRBV11-2,TRBJ2-5,CASSTPELQETQYF
TRBV6-6,.,CASSYPGGSDEQYF
TRBV6-5,TRBJ2-5,CASSSHLWTVQETQYF
TRBV7-6,TRBJ2-1,CASSLAGVGNEQFF
TRBV2,TRBJ1-1,CASSEQGARPTNTEAFF
TRBV7-2,TRBJ1-5,CASSLGASQPQHF
TRBV4-2,TRBJ2-3,CASSQEGGHPDTQYF
TRBV7-2,TRBJ1-1,CASSLEGGGGTEAFF
TRBV9,TRBJ1-1,CASSVGTANTEAFF
TRBV2,TRBJ2-1,CASSRGQPLEQFF
TRBV5-6,.,CASSLYGGSSYEQYF
TRBV9,TRBJ2-7,CASSVGPGGIGEQYF
TRBV27,TRBJ2-5,CASRLASGGKLDF
TRBV21-1,TRBJ2-7,CASSTRGTGTSYEQYF
TRBV5-1,TRBJ2-3,CASSLAATSGGSDTQYF
TRBV15,TRBJ2-7,CATSRERGGGSYEQYF
TRBV4-3,TRBJ2-7,CASSQGQGAYEQYF
TRBV11-2,TRBJ1-1,CASSLVKNTEAFF
TRBV29-1,TRBJ1-2,CSVEEGGGSYTF
TRBV4-3,TRBJ2-7,CASSQVVTGGLTYEQYF
TRBV7-2,TRBJ2-3,CASSLVPGLLFTDTQYF
TRBV7-9,TRBJ1-2,CASSYDSYGYTF
TRBV7-9,TRBJ2-2,CASSLPTGELFF
TRBV7-9,TRBJ2-7,CASSLGGLYEQYF
TRBV5-6,TRBJ1-1,CASSWQMDTEAFF
TRBV9,TRBJ2-5,CASSAQGSYQETQYF
TRBV12-2,TRBJ2-4,CASRPKPRPRQGKNIQYF
TRBV2,TRBJ1-5,CASFRDRERPQHF
TRBV10-3,TRBJ1-5,CAISESPRRSNQPQHF
TRBV6-5,TRBJ1-1,CASSSPGQGASFF
TRBV11-2,TRBJ1-5,CASSLDLRQPQHF
TRBV7-2,TRBJ1-1,CASSIGPGAGGKAFF
TRBV6-1,TRBJ2-7,CATYPDRAYEQYF
TRBV19,TRBJ2-5,CASRGDRAQETQYF
TRBV2,TRBJ2-7,CASRRQGGTYEQYF
TRBV5-1,TRBJ2-3,CASSLSPQKSTDTQYF